These 17 T cell receptor beta chains share one sample of origin, sequenced in a study of shared clonotypes between healthy human individuals. The method was immunoSEQ multiplex PCR; TCRdb's version includes in-frame clones alone and lacks a portion of them. Of hundreds of thousands of clones in the sample, just over 95% are singletons; the top ten hold less than 0.3%. Naive-designated CD8 cells lacked CD45RO, were positively enriched for CCR7, and omitted terminally differentiated effector memory CD45RA+ cells. Sequences were obtained from naive CD8+ T cells sorted from blood. The receptors here all came from a man aged 25 to 40 in good health.

This CDR3 is CASSATDYGYTF. The CDR3 DNA is TGTGCCAGCAGTGCAACCGACTATGGCTACACCTTC. The rearrangement links TRBV25-1 to TRBJ1-2; D not certain. The CDR3 length is 12 residues. The germline V gene encodes CDR1 MGHDK and CDR2 SYGVNS. V gave up 4 bases and J gave up 3 bases, with 6 bases separating them.

The chain carries TRBV4-3 and TRBJ1-5, with 7 bases aligning to TRBD1. CDR1 and CDR2 from the germline V gene are LGHNA and YSLEER. The CDR3 totals 16 residues. V lost 4 bases, J lost 1 base, and 7 bases stayed unmatched. Here the CDR3 reads CASSPTLQGSNQPQHF. The CDR3 nucleotides read TGCGCCAGCAGCCCGACCTTACAGGGGAGCAATCAGCCCCAGCATTTT.

Comments on this clone: Other DNA sequences in the sample encode the same CDR3. The chain has TRBV7-6 and TRBJ2-3; D gene unclear. Germline assignment: CDR1 SGHVS and CDR2 FNYEAQ. Trimming shortened V by 1 base and J by 2 bases, and 4 bases separated the two germline ends. The CDR3 spans 13 residues. The CDR3 is CASSLGVTDTQYF. In nucleotides, the CDR3 is TGTGCCAGCAGCTTAGGCGTCACAGATACGCAGTATTTT.

CDR3 sequence reads: CASSLVGTTNNEQFF. As DNA, the CDR3 is TGCGCCAGCAGCTTGGTCGGGACTACCAACAATGAGCAGTTCTTC. The J gene is TRBJ2-1, the V gene TRBV5-1, with TRBD2 matching over 7 bases. The CDR3 length is 15 residues. Germline CDR1 and CDR2: SGHRS and YFSETQ. V was clipped by 0 bases and J by 5 bases; unmatched bases: 5.

The rearrangement uses TRBV4-1 and TRBJ2-2; possibly TRBD2 for D (6 bases). Germline values: CDR1 MGHRA, CDR2 YSYEKL. The CDR3 extends over 14 amino acids. V was cut by 3 bases and J by 6 bases, with 11 bases left in between. The CDR3 DNA reads as TGCGCCAGCAGCCAGAATAGCGGTGCCGGGGAGCTGTTTTTT. This gives the protein CASSQNSGAGELFF.

The J gene is TRBJ2-2, the V gene TRBV11-2; D is uncertain. CDR3 length: 14 amino acids. CDR1 SGHAT and CDR2 FQNNGV come from the germline V gene. V gave up 3 bases and J gave up 0 bases, with 5 bases separating them. For the CDR3, the DNA is TGTGCCAGCAGCTTTATGGCGAACACCGGGGAGCTGTTTTTT. It encodes CASSFMANTGELFF.

This sequence joins TRBV18 and TRBJ1-1; D gene unclear. The CDR3 length is 15 residues. Deletions cut 2 bases from V and 6 bases from J, with 16 bases between. CDR1 KGHSH and CDR2 LQKENI come from the germline V gene. The CDR3 DNA follows: TGTGCCAGCTCACCAGGTAGGGCCAGTATGGCTGAAGCTTTCTTT. It is translated as CASSPGRASMAEAFF.

The chain couples TRBV14 to TRBJ1-5; D call uncertain. Trimming cost V 2 bases and J 6 bases, with 8 bases left between them. The CDR3 is 13 residues long. The germline V gene encodes CDR1 SGHDN and CDR2 FVKESK. The CDR3 bases are TGTGCCAGCAGCCAATTCGGAGGTCAGCCCCAGCATTTT. As protein: CASSQFGGQPQHF. Looking up the rest from reference TRBV14 and TRBJ1-5 gives the full variable domain: EAGVTQFPSHSVIEKGQTVTLRCDPISGHDNLYWYRRVMGKEIKFLLHFVKESKQDESGMPNNRFLAERTGGTYSTLKVQPAELEDSGVYFCASSQFGGQPQHFGDGTRLSIL.

The CDR3 DNA is TGTGCCACCCTGCCAGGAGCCGGACCCTACGAGCAGTACTTC. Translated, it gives CATLPGAGPYEQYF. The chain combines TRBV19 with TRBJ2-7; D remains unclear. The CDR3 sequence is 14 residues long. Germline assignment: CDR1 LNHDA and CDR2 SQIVND (reference sequence). Trimming left V 10 bases short and J 2 bases short, with 18 bases between.

This chain joins TRBV4-3 and TRBJ2-7; 8 nucleotides align to TRBD2. Germline V CDR1 and CDR2: LGHNA, YSLEER. Trimming at V came to 1 base and at J to 5 bases, leaving 7 bases not matched to a gene. This CDR3 is built from 15 residues. CDR3 sequence (DNA): TGCGCCAGCAGCCAAGGAATTACGGGAGGGGACGAGCAGTACTTC. Translation: CASSQGITGGDEQYF.

The V gene is TRBV13, the J gene TRBJ1-2; no clear D. Trimming removed 5 bases at V and 1 base at J, with 8 bases between. The germline gives CDR1 PRHDT, CDR2 FYEKMQ (reference sequence). The CDR3 is 13 amino acids. CDR3: CASSAGYNYGYTF. The CDR3 DNA reads TGTGCCAGCAGCGCAGGATATAACTATGGCTACACCTTC.

The V gene is TRBV6-1, the J gene TRBJ2-2; the match to TRBD1 covers 8 bases. Germline CDR1 MNHNS, CDR2 SASEGT. Trimming cost V 4 bases and J 2 bases; bases outside gene matches: 6. This CDR3 has 16 amino acids. The CDR3 DNA is TGTGCCAGCAGTGGGACAGGGCTGGGAAACACCGGGGAGCTGTTTTTT. This codes for CASSGTGLGNTGELFF.

The chain uses TRBV11-2 and TRBJ1-3; D ambiguous. V gave up 6 bases and J gave up 3 bases, with 15 bases separating them. CDR3 length: 15 residues. Germline V gene lookup returns CDR1 SGHAT and CDR2 FQNNGV. CDR3 residues: CASRPNLAYGNTIYF. For the CDR3, the DNA is TGTGCCAGCAGACCCAACCTTGCGTATGGAAACACCATATATTTT.

The rearrangement uses TRBV5-6 and TRBJ2-2, with 13 positions matching TRBD2. The germline CDR1 and CDR2 sequences are SGHDT and YYEEEE. The CDR3 totals 19 residues. Losses at the gene ends were 1 base for V and 2 bases for J; bases not matched to a gene: 8. The CDR3 here is CASSLSFGTSGENTGELFF. The CDR3 coding sequence is TGTGCCAGCAGCTTGTCCTTCGGGACTAGCGGGGAAAACACCGGGGAGCTGTTTTTT.

CDR3 amino acids: CASSLGRDTNEQFF. In DNA, the CDR3 is TGTGCCAGCAGCTTAGGTAGGGATACTAATGAGCAGTTCTTC. The chain employs TRBV7-9 and TRBJ2-1; D gene unclear. The CDR3 contains 14 residues. Germline V lookup: CDR1 SEHNR, CDR2 FQNEAQ (reference sequence). V was cut by 1 base and J by 7 bases, with 11 bases left in between.

The chain joins TRBV7-9 to TRBJ2-7, with unresolved D. Germline-derived CDR1 and CDR2 are SEHNR and FQNEAQ (reference sequence). This CDR3 has 13 residues. V dropped 5 bases and J dropped 6 bases, with 14 bases sitting between them. The CDR3 here is CASSVGSVGEQYF. CDR3 DNA sequence: TGTGCCAGCAGCGTTGGGTCTGTTGGCGAGCAGTACTTC.

This clone was seen just once. The chain is built from TRBV7-9 and TRBJ1-1; no clear D. Trimming removed 1 base at V and 8 bases at J, with 14 bases between. The CDR3 length is 14 residues. Germline V CDR1 and CDR2: SEHNR, FQNEAQ (reference sequence). The CDR3 coding sequence is TGTGCCAGCAGCTTAGTTGCTGCCCGACCGGAAGCTTTCTTT. Translated: CASSLVAARPEAFF. Full variable domain (outside the CDR3, taken from reference TRBV7-9 and TRBJ1-1): DTGVSQNPRHKITKRGQNVTFRCDPISEHNRLYWYRQTLGQGPEFLTYFQNEAQLEKSRLLSDRFSAERPKGSFSTLEIQRTEQGDSAMYLCASSLVAARPEAFFGQGTRLTVV.